The 5 T cell receptor beta chains below all came from one sample that was sequenced in a study of memory CD4+ T cells and cytomegalovirus serostatus. Single viable CD3+CD4+CD8-CD45RO+ cells were sorted as the memory CD4+ T cells. Assay: immunoSEQ multiplex PCR; the TCRdb copy retains only in-frame clones and omits some. The profile shows under 55,000 clones, 60% to 85% of them singletons. Sequencing was performed on memory CD4+ T cells from blood. The receptors originated from an adult in good health and CMV-seropositive.

CDR3 sequence reads: CASSALGAAWNEQFF. The CDR3, as DNA: TGTGCCAGCAGCGCGTTGGGAGCAGCGTGGAATGAGCAGTTCTTC. This chain links TRBV9 with TRBJ2-1, with a possible D match to TRBD2 (5 bases). V was cut by 3 bases and J by 7 bases, with 17 bases left in between. The germline V gene has CDR1 SGDLS and CDR2 YYNGEE. This CDR3 is built from 15 residues.

Only one count was recorded for this clone. V is TRBV18 and J is TRBJ2-7, with 7 bases that match TRBD1. Germline lookup yields CDR1 KGHSH and CDR2 LQKENI. The trim removed 6 bases at V and 2 bases at J, leaving 4 bases unmatched. CDR3 length: 13 residues. The chain's CDR3 is CASSPGQTYEQYF. In DNA form, the CDR3 reads TGTGCCAGCTCGCCGGGACAGACCTACGAGCAGTACTTC.

The genes are TRBV6-1 and TRBJ2-1; tentative D call: TRBD2 (7 bases). Germline V lookup: CDR1 MNHNS, CDR2 SASEGT. CDR3 length: 15 amino acids. Trimming cost V 3 bases and J 5 bases, with 14 bases left between them. The CDR3: CASSDFGGAHNEQFF. In nucleotides, the CDR3 is TGTGCCAGCAGTGATTTTGGGGGGGCGCACAATGAGCAGTTCTTC.

V gene TRBV28 combines with J gene TRBJ2-7; TRBD1 matches at 8 bases. V shed 5 bases and J 0 bases; nucleotides not matched to a gene: 6. CDR1 MDHEN and CDR2 SYDVKM come from the germline V gene. The CDR3 runs 15 residues. CDR3 protein: CASSLDRVISYEQYF. CDR3 DNA: TGTGCCAGCAGTCTGGACAGGGTTATCTCCTACGAGCAGTACTTC.

This chain joins TRBV6-1 and TRBJ1-5; D is undetermined. CDR1 MNHNS and CDR2 SASEGT come from the germline V gene. Trimming shortened V by 1 base and J by 7 bases, and 11 bases separated the two germline ends. The CDR3 sequence is 14 residues long. The CDR3 sequence: CASSEVPARQPQHF. As DNA, the CDR3 is TGTGCCAGCAGTGAAGTCCCAGCTAGGCAGCCCCAGCATTTT.